This TCR beta chain was identified in a study of T cells in Graves' hyperthyroidism and ophthalmopathy. Regions amplified from RNA transcripts were the TCR beta CDR3 regions. In the first-round RT-PCR of the TCR CDR3, the HTBI primer set was used. TCRdb processed the multiplex PCR reads anew with MiXCR; each CDR3 protein has one entry. The table lists roughly 250,000 distinct CDR3 sequences, 13% to 15% of them singletons. This blood was taken when hyperthyroidism was first diagnosed, before any ophthalmopathy symptoms existed. The sequence derives from a woman aged 40 to 55 with Graves' hyperthyroidism that later progressed to Graves' ophthalmopathy. Source material: blood.

The CDR3 loop is CASGGQGSPISTEAFF. The CDR3 bases are TGTGCCAGCGGGGGACAGGGTAGCCCCATTAGCACTGAAGCTTTCTTT. This rearrangement joins TRBV2 to TRBJ1-1; 9 nucleotides match TRBD1. Germline lookup yields CDR1 SNHLY and CDR2 FYNNEI. The CDR3 covers 16 residues. J gave up 4 bases and V 8 bases, and 14 bases lay outside the gene matches. Based on the CDR3 plus reference TRBV2 and TRBJ1-1, the full variable domain is EPEVTQTPSHQVTQMGQEVILRCVPISNHLYFYWYRQILGQKVEFLVSFYNNEISEKSEIFDDQFSVERPDGSNFTLKIRSTKLEDSAMYFCASGGQGSPISTEAFFGQGTRLTVV.